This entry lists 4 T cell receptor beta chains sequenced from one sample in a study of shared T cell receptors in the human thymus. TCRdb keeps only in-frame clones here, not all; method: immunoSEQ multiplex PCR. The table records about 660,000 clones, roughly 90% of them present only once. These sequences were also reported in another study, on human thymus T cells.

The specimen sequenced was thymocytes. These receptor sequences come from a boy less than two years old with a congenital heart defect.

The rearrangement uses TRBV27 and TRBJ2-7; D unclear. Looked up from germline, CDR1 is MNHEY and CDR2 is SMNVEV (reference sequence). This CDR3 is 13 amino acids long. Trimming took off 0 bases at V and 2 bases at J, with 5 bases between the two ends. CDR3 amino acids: CASSLSLAYEQYF. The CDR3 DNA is TGTGCCAGCAGTTTATCTCTTGCCTACGAGCAGTACTTC.

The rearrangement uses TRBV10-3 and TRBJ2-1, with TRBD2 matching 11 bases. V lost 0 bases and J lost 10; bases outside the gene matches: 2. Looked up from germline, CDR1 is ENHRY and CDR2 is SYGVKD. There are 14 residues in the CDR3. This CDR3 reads CAISESLAGGEQFF. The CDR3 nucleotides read TGTGCCATCAGTGAGTCTCTAGCGGGAGGCGAGCAGTTCTTC.

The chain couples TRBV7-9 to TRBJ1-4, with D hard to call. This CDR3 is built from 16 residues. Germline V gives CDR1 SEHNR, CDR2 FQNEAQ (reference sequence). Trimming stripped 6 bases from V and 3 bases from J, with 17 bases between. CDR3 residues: CASSHYKRPANEKLFF. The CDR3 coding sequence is TGTGCCAGCAGTCACTACAAGCGACCGGCTAATGAAAAACTGTTTTTT.

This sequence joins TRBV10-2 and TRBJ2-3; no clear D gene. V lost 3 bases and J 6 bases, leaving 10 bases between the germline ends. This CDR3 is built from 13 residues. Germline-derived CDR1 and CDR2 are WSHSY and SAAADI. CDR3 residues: CASSDVVGDTQYF. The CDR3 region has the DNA TGCGCCAGCAGTGACGTAGTCGGGGATACGCAGTATTTT.